This T cell receptor (beta chain) was retrieved from a study of blood T cell repertoires in COVID-19. The assay was immunoSEQ multiplex PCR, and TCRdb's table has in-frame clones only and misses some. The sample consists of around 230,000 clones, approximately 90% of them appearing once. This TCR came from a man aged 18 to 30 with acute COVID-19. Material: PBMCs or T cells enriched from blood (not recorded which).

Here the CDR3 reads CASSPGQQETQYF. The CDR3 DNA reads TGTGCCAGCAGCCCGGGACAGCAAGAGACCCAGTACTTC. This chain uses TRBV7-8 with TRBJ2-5, with 7 bases matching TRBD1. Germline CDR1 SGHVS, CDR2 FQNEAQ. J was trimmed by 2 bases and V by 5 bases; bases with no gene match: 2. The CDR3 runs 13 residues. Together with reference TRBV7-8 and TRBJ2-5, the CDR3 gives the full variable domain: GAGVSQSPRYKVAKRGQDVALRCDPISGHVSLFWYQQALGQGPEFLTYFQNEAQLDKSGLPSDRFFAERPEGSVSTLKIQRTQQEDSAVYLCASSPGQQETQYFGPGTRLLVL.